This T cell receptor (beta chain) was captured in a study of blood T cells in healthy people across ages. Study-level findings and limits: With naive T cell percentage, TCR beta diversity showed a strong correlation. For the donors, CMV status was unknown and possibly confounded expanded clonotype changes.

The J segment lost 1 base and the V segment lost 5 bases, leaving 6 bases of the junction unmatched. Looked up from germline, CDR1 is SGHTA and CDR2 is FQGNSA. This CDR3 has 18 residues. This clonotype was seen a few times. Antigen specificity is unknown. It was with a sample-barcoded 5' primer and a J-beta primer mix that a second PCR of about 7 to 12 cycles was run. Researchers report that a template-switch adaptor with 12 random nucleotides tagged each cDNA molecule. Sequencing yielded, for each sample, at least 2.5 million paired-end reads carrying CDR3. TCRdb re-called the 5' RACE reads with MiXCR, one entry per CDR3 protein. The sample holds some 1,800,000 distinct CDR3 sequences, around 40% seen once.

The sequenced sample consisted of blood. The chain joins TRBV7-2 to TRBJ2-1, with 15 bases fitting TRBD2. The TCR was taken from a human donor in good health. The CDR3 here is CASSPGLAGGRSYNEQFF. As DNA, the CDR3 is TGTGCCAGCAGCCCTGGACTAGCGGGGGGGCGGTCCTACAATGAGCAGTTCTTC.